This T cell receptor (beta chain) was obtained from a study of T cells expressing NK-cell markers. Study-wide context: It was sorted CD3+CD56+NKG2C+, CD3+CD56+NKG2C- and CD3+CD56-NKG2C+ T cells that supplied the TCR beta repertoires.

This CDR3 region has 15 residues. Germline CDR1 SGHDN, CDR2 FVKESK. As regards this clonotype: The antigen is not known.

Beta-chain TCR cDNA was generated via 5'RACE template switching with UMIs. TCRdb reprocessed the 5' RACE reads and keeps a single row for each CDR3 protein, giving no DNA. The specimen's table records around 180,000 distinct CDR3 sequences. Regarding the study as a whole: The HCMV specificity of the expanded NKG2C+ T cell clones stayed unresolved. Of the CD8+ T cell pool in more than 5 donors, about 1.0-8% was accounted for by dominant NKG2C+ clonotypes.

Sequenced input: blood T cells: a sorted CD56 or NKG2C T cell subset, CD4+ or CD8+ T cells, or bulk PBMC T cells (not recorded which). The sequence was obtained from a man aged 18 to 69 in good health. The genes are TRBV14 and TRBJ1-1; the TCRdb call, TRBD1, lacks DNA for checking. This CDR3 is CASSQDPGWGTEAFF.